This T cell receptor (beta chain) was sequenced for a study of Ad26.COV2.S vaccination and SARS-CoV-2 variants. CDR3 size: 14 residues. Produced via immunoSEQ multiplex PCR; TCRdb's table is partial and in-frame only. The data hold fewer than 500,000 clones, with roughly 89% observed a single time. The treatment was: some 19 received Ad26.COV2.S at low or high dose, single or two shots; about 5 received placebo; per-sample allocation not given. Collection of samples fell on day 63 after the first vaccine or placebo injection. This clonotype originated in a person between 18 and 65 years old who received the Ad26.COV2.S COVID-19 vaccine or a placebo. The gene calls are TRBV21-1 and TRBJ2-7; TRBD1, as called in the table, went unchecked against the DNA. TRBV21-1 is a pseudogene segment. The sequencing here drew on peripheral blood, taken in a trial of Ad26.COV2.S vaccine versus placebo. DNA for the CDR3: TGTGCCAGCCCAACGCGGGACAGCTCCTACGAGCAGTACTTC. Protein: CASPTRDSSYEQYF.